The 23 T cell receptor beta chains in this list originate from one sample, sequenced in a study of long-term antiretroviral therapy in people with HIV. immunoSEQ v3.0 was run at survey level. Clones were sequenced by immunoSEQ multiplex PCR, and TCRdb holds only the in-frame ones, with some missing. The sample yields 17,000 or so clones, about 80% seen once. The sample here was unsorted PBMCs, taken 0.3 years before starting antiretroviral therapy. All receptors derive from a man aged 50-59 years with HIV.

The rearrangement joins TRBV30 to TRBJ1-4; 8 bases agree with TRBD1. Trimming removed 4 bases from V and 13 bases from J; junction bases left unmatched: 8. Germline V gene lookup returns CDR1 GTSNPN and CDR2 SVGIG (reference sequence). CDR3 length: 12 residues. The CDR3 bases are TGTGCCTGGACCTCGGACAGGGTCGGACTGTTTTTT. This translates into CAWTSDRVGLFF.

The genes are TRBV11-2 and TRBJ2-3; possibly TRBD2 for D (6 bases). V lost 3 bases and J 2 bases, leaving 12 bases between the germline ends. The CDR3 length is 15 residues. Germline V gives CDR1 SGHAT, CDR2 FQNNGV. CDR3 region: CASSLAGLFTDTQYF. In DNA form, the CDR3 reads TGTGCCAGCAGCTTGGCGGGACTCTTCACAGATACGCAGTATTTT.

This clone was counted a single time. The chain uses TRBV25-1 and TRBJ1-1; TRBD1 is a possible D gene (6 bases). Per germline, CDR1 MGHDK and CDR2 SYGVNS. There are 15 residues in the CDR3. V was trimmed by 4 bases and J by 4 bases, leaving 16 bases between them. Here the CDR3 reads CASSADSWGGTEAFF. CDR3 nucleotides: TGTGCCAGCAGTGCGGACAGCTGGGGAGGCACTGAAGCTTTCTTT.

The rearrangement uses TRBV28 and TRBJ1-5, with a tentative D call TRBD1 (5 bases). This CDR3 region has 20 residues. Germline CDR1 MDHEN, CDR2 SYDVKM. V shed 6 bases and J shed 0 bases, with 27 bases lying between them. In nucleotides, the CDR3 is TGTGCCAGCAGACGTAGATTCGTATGGGGGATCCCAATTAGCAATCAGCCCCAGCATTTT. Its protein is CASRRRFVWGIPISNQPQHF.

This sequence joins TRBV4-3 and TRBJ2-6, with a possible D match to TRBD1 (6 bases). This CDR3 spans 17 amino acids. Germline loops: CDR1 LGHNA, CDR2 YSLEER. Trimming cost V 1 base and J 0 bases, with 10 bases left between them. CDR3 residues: CASSQADSHSGANVLTF. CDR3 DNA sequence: TGCGCCAGCAGCCAAGCGGACAGCCACTCTGGGGCCAACGTCCTGACTTTC.

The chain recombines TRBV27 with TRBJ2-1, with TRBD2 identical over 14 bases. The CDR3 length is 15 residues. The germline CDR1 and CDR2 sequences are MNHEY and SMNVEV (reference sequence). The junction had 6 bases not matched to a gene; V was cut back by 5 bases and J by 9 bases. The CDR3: CASSQGLAGVGEQFF. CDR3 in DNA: TGTGCCAGCAGTCAGGGACTAGCGGGAGTTGGTGAGCAGTTCTTC.

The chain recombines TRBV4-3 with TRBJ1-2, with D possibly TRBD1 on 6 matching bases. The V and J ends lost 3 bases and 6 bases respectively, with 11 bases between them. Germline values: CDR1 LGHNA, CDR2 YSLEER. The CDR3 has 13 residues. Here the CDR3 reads CASSHTQGNGYTF. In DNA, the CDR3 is TGCGCCAGCAGCCACACGCAGGGGAATGGCTACACCTTC.

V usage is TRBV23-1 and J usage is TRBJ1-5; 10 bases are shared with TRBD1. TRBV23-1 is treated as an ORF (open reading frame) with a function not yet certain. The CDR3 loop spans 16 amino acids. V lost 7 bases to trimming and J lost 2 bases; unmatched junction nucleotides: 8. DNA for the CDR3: TGCGCCAGCACCTGCCACGGGACAGGGGGCAATCAGCCCCAGCATTTT. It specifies CASTCHGTGGNQPQHF.

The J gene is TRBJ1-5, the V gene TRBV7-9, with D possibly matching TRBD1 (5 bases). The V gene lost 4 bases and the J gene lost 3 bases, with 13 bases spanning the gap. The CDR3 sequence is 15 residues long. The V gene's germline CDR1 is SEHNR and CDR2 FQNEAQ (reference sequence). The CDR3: CASSSGRDLNQPQHF. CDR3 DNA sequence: TGTGCCAGCAGCTCGGGAAGGGACCTCAATCAGCCCCAGCATTTT.

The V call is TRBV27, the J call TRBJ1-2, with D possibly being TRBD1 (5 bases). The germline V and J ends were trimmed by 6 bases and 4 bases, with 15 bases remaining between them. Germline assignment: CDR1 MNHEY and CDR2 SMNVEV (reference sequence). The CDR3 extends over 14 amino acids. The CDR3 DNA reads TGTGCCAGCAGATTAGCGGGGGTGGGCTATGGCTACACCTTC. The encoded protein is CASRLAGVGYGYTF.

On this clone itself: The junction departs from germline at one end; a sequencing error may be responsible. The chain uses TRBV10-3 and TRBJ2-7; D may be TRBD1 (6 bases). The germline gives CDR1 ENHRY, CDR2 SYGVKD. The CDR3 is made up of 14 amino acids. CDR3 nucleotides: TGTGCCAGCAGTTACCGGCAGGGGACCTACGAGCAGTACTTC. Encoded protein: CASSYRQGTYEQYF.

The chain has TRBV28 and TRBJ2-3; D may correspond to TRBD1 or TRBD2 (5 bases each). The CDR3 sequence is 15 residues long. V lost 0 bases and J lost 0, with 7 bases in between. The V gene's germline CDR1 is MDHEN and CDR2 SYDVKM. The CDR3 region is CASSLWGESTDTQYF. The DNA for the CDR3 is TGTGCCAGCAGTTTATGGGGGGAGAGCACAGATACGCAGTATTTT.

The CDR3 DNA reads TGTGCCAGCTCACCAGAGTTATCCTCCTACAATGAGCAGTTCTTC. This encodes CASSPELSSYNEQFF. The chain is built from TRBV18 and TRBJ2-1; unclear D gene. This CDR3 comprises 15 residues. Germline V gene data show CDR1 as KGHSH and CDR2 as LQKENI. Between the trimmed V and J ends, which lost 2 bases and 0 bases, there was a span of 8 bases.

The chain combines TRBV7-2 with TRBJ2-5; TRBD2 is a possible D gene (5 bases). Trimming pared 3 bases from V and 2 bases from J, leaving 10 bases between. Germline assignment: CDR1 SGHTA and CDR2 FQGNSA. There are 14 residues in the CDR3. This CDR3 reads CASSLTREQETQYF. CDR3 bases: TGTGCCAGCAGCTTGACGAGGGAGCAAGAGACCCAGTACTTC.

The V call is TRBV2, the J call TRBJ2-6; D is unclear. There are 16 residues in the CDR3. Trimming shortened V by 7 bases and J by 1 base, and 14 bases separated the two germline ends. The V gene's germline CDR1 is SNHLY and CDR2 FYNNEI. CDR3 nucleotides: TGTGCCAGCATTCGGGCCCTAAAATCTGGGGCCAACGTCCTGACTTTC. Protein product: CASIRALKSGANVLTF. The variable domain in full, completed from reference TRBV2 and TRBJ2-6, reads EPEVTQTPSHQVTQMGQEVILRCVPISNHLYFYWYRQILGQKVEFLVSFYNNEISEKSEIFDDQFSVERPDGSNFTLKIRSTKLEDSAMYFCASIRALKSGANVLTFGAGSRLTVL.

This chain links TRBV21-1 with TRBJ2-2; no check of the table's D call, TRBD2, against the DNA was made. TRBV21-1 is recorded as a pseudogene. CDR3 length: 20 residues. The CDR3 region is CASSKAQAETSGINTGELFF. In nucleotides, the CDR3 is TGTGCCAGCAGCAAAGCTCAGGCAGAGACTAGCGGTATTAACACCGGGGAGCTGTTTTTT.

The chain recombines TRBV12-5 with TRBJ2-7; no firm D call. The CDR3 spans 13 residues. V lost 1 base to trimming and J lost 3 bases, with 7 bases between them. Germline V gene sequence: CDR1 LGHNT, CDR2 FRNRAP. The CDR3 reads CASGLGQNYEQYF. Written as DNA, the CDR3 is TGTGCTAGTGGTTTGGGGCAGAACTACGAGCAGTACTTC.

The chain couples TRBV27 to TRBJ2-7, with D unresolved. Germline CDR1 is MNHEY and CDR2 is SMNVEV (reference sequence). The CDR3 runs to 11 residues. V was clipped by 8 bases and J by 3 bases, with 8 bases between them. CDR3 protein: CASGEGYEQYF. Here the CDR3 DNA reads TGTGCCAGCGGCGAAGGCTACGAGCAGTACTTC.

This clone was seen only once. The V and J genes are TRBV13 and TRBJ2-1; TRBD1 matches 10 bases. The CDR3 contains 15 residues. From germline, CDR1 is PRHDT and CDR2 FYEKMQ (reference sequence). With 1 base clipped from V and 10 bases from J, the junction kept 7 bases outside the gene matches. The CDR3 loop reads CASSLEGTGAGEQFF. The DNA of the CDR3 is TGTGCCAGCAGCTTAGAGGGGACAGGGGCTGGCGAGCAGTTCTTC.

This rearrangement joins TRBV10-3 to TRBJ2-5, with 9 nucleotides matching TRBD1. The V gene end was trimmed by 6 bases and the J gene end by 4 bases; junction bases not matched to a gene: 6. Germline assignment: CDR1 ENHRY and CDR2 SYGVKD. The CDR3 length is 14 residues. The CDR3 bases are TGTGCCATCAGGGGACAGGGAACCCCAGAGACCCAGTACTTC. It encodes CAIRGQGTPETQYF.

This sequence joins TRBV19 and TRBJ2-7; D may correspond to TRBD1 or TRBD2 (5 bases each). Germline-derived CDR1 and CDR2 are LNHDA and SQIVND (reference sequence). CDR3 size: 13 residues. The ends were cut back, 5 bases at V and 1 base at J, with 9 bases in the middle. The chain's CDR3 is CASSRDGSYEQYF. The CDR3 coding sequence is TGTGCCAGTAGTCGGGACGGATCCTACGAGCAGTACTTC.

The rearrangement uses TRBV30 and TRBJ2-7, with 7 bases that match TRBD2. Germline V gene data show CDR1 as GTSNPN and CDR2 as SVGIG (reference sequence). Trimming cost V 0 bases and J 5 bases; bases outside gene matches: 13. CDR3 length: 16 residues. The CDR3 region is CAWSVLGGNGNDEQYF. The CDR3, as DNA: TGTGCCTGGAGTGTGTTGGGGGGGAATGGTAACGACGAGCAGTACTTC.

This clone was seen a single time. The CDR3 protein is CASSPPKQGNTIYF. CDR3 coding DNA: TGTGCCAGCAGCCCGCCCAAACAGGGAAACACCATATATTTT. The chain combines TRBV9 with TRBJ1-3; D is uncertain. The V gene's germline CDR1 is SGDLS and CDR2 YYNGEE. The CDR3 extends over 14 amino acids. Trimming took off 4 bases at V and 4 bases at J, with 12 bases between the two ends.